The source of this TCR beta chain is a study of circulating and synovial CD4+ cells in juvenile arthritis. Sequencing was performed with immunoSEQ multiplex PCR; in TCRdb, only in-frame clones are kept and a portion is missing. The repertoire holds tens of thousands of clones, about 95% seen once, with approximately 0.16% in the top ten. There are 18 residues in the CDR3. V gave up 5 bases and J gave up 0 bases; unmatched junction bases: 12. Germline loops: CDR1 LNHDA, CDR2 SQIVND (reference sequence). This receptor was obtained from a human donor with juvenile idiopathic arthritis. The V gene is TRBV19, the J gene TRBJ2-5; 10 bases are a match to TRBD1. The material sequenced was CD4+ T cells from blood. The CDR3 here is CASSSIPGQGSYQETQYF. In DNA, the CDR3 is TGTGCCAGTAGTTCTATCCCGGGACAGGGGTCCTACCAAGAGACCCAGTACTTC.